Below, 5 T cell receptor beta chains from the same sample are listed, as sequenced in a study of cytomegalovirus exposure and HLA in healthy donors. 60 Vbeta and 13 Jbeta primers were used in PCR. Generated by immunoSEQ multiplex PCR, the TCRdb table keeps only in-frame clones and is missing some. The repertoire holds 280,000 or so clones, approximately 90% seen once, with approximately 2.4% in the top ten. Sequencing was carried out using PBMCs. The receptors derive from a woman in her late teens or twenties in good health and CMV-seronegative.

Of note for this clone: One junction end disagrees with the germline gene, perhaps due to a read error. V gene TRBV7-9 combines with J gene TRBJ1-4; perhaps TRBD1 as D (6 bases). CDR1 and CDR2 (germline): SEHNR, FQNEAQ (reference sequence). The CDR3 is made up of 14 amino acids. CDR3 coding DNA: TGTTCCAGCAGCTTAAAGGGGGTTGGAGAAAAACTGTTTTTT. Protein: CSSSLKGVGEKLFF. Variable domain in full (rest from reference TRBV7-9 and TRBJ1-4): DTGVSQNPRHKITKRGQNVTFRCDPISEHNRLYWYRQTLGQGPEFLTYFQNEAQLEKSRLLSDRFSAERPKGSFSTLEIQRTEQGDSAMYLCSSSLKGVGEKLFFGSGTQLSVL.

The rearrangement uses TRBV5-1 and TRBJ2-5; 15 positions agree with TRBD2. Germline values: CDR1 SGHRS, CDR2 YFSETQ. The length of the CDR3 is 20 residues. V shed 4 bases, J shed 4 bases, and the junction held 17 bases outside the gene matches. For the CDR3, the DNA is TGCGCCAGCAGCACCGGACTAGCGGGGGGGCCGTCCCTAATCGCAGAGACCCAGTACTTC. Its protein product is CASSTGLAGGPSLIAETQYF.

The V and J genes are TRBV9 and TRBJ1-1, with a possible D match to TRBD1 (5 bases). The germline V and J ends were trimmed by 0 bases and 1 base, with 13 bases remaining between them. CDR1 SGDLS and CDR2 YYNGEE come from the germline V gene. CDR3 length equals 16 residues. CDR3 in DNA: TGTGCCAGCAGCGTAGGATCCCTCCAGGGGAACACTGAAGCTTTCTTT. Translating gives CASSVGSLQGNTEAFF.

The rearrangement joins TRBV10-3 to TRBJ1-5; a weak D match, TRBD1 (6 bases). Trimming shortened V by 3 bases and J by 8 bases, and 11 bases separated the two germline ends. The CDR3 consists of 13 residues. Looked up from germline, CDR1 is ENHRY and CDR2 is SYGVKD. CDR3 coding DNA: TGTGCCATCAGTGACGGAGGGGGGGAGCCCCAGCATTTT. As protein: CAISDGGGEPQHF.

The chain recombines TRBV30 with TRBJ1-2, with unresolved D. V was cut by 5 bases and J by 1 base, with 11 bases left in between. Germline V gene lookup returns CDR1 GTSNPN and CDR2 SVGIG (reference sequence). CDR3 length equals 13 residues. The CDR3 DNA follows: TGTGCCTGGGGGCCTATACATAACTATGGCTACACCTTC. It encodes CAWGPIHNYGYTF.